The 31 T cell receptor beta chains listed next were all sequenced from one sample in a study of cytomegalovirus exposure and HLA in healthy donors. The PCR employed 60 Vbeta primers together with 13 Jbeta primers. Assay used: immunoSEQ multiplex PCR; TCRdb lists only in-frame clones, some missing. This sample has approximately 160,000 clones; 55% to 70% occur once, and the top ten carry around 2.8%. The specimen sequenced was PBMCs. These receptors all come from a woman aged 40 to 50 in good health and CMV-seropositive.

The rearrangement links TRBV19 to TRBJ2-7; TRBD1 is a possible D gene (5 bases). CDR3 length: 16 amino acids. Germline V gene sequence: CDR1 LNHDA, CDR2 SQIVND (reference sequence). With 1 base removed from V and 3 bases from J, the gap between germline ends came to 16 bases. The CDR3 spells CASSIVAGKGLYEQYF. The CDR3 DNA follows: TGTGCCAGTAGTATAGTGGCAGGGAAAGGGCTCTACGAGCAGTACTTC.

This clone has just one count. This chain connects TRBV4-2 to TRBJ2-1, with TRBD2 matching 7 bases. This CDR3 is 15 amino acids long. The germline CDR1 and CDR2 sequences are LGHNA and YNFKEQ. With 4 bases clipped from V and 4 bases from J, the junction kept 7 bases outside the gene matches. The CDR3 loop reads CASSPHLAEYNEQFF. DNA of the CDR3: TGTGCCAGCAGCCCCCACCTAGCGGAATACAATGAGCAGTTCTTC.

The chain recombines TRBV9 with TRBJ1-1; D not resolved. Per germline, CDR1 SGDLS and CDR2 YYNGEE. Trimming pared 0 bases from V and 0 bases from J, leaving 9 bases between. CDR3 length equals 15 residues. DNA for the CDR3: TGTGCCAGCAGCGTAGGGGTCGGGATGAACACTGAAGCTTTCTTT. It encodes CASSVGVGMNTEAFF.

The chain uses TRBV19 and TRBJ2-2, with D tentatively TRBD1 (5 bases). The V end lost 7 bases, the J end lost 0 bases, and 18 bases lay between the germline ends. Germline CDR1 LNHDA, CDR2 SQIVND (reference sequence). This CDR3 spans 17 amino acids. This CDR3 is CASTSYRTGPNTGELFF. In DNA form, the CDR3 reads TGTGCCAGTACCTCATACCGTACAGGCCCGAACACCGGGGAGCTGTTTTTT.

This chain connects TRBV5-4 to TRBJ2-5, with 11 bases matching TRBD1. Trimming took 7 bases from V and 5 from J; bases not matched to a gene: 10. This CDR3 has 15 residues. Per germline, CDR1 SGHNT and CDR2 YYREEE (reference sequence). CDR3: CASASGQGVEETQYF. CDR3 bases: TGTGCCAGCGCTTCGGGACAGGGGGTGGAGGAGACCCAGTACTTC.

The chain joins TRBV25-1 to TRBJ1-2, with a weak D call TRBD1 (6 bases). The CDR3 has 13 residues. CDR1 MGHDK and CDR2 SYGVNS come from the germline V gene. Trimming pared 4 bases from V and 7 bases from J, leaving 13 bases between. CDR3 nucleotide sequence: TGTGCCAGCAGTGGGGGGGGCCGGACTGGCTACACCTTC. Residues: CASSGGGRTGYTF.

The rearrangement joins TRBV7-9 to TRBJ1-2; D might be TRBD1 (6 bases). Per the germline V gene, CDR1 is SEHNR and CDR2 is FQNEAQ (reference sequence). V lost 2 bases and J lost 7, with 17 bases in between. CDR3 length: 15 residues. CDR3 loop: CASSLNAGGQGGYTF. CDR3 DNA: TGTGCCAGCAGCTTAAACGCCGGGGGGCAGGGTGGCTACACCTTC. Full variable domain (rest looked up from reference TRBV7-9 and TRBJ1-2): DTGVSQNPRHKITKRGQNVTFRCDPISEHNRLYWYRQTLGQGPEFLTYFQNEAQLEKSRLLSDRFSAERPKGSFSTLEIQRTEQGDSAMYLCASSLNAGGQGGYTFGSGTRLTVV.

The chain couples TRBV5-1 to TRBJ2-3, with 9 bases that match TRBD1. The CDR3 has 16 amino acids. V lost 0 bases to trimming and J lost 1 base; unmatched junction nucleotides: 3. CDR1 is SGHRS, CDR2 YFSETQ, per germline. The CDR3 DNA reads TGCGCCAGCAGCTTGGCGACAGGGGGTGGCACAGATACGCAGTATTTT. Translated: CASSLATGGGTDTQYF.

This rearrangement joins TRBV9 to TRBJ1-1; no clear D. The V gene's germline CDR1 is SGDLS and CDR2 YYNGEE. Trimming took off 5 bases at V and 4 bases at J, with 24 bases between the two ends. The CDR3 has 17 residues. The CDR3 spells CASSLEGLGANPTEAFF. CDR3 bases: TGTGCCAGCAGTCTAGAGGGCCTGGGCGCCAATCCCACTGAAGCTTTCTTT.

The chain joins TRBV5-4 to TRBJ1-1, with 10 bases matching TRBD1. The germline V gene has CDR1 SGHNT and CDR2 YYREEE (reference sequence). This CDR3 spans 14 amino acids. Losses at the gene ends were 9 bases for V and 7 bases for J; bases not matched to a gene: 12. CDR3 protein: CATAMGQGNIEAFF. The CDR3 region has the DNA TGTGCCACCGCCATGGGACAGGGGAATATTGAAGCTTTCTTT.

This rearrangement joins TRBV4-3 to TRBJ1-3; perhaps TRBD1 as D (6 bases). This CDR3 is 17 amino acids long. CDR1 is LGHNA, CDR2 YSLEER, per germline. Trimming removed 10 bases at V and 0 bases at J, with 22 bases between. DNA of the CDR3: TGCGCCAACAACTCGCCGGGACACCGAATCTCTGGAAACACCATATATTTT. Its protein product is CANNSPGHRISGNTIYF.

The table lists this clone with a few counts. The chain couples TRBV7-9 to TRBJ2-3; D gene ambiguous. In germline, CDR1 is SEHNR, CDR2 FQNEAQ (reference sequence). The V gene lost 6 bases and the J gene lost 6 bases, with 10 bases spanning the gap. The CDR3 is made up of 12 amino acids. This chain's CDR3 is CASSFQTDTQYF. Here the CDR3 DNA reads TGTGCCAGCAGTTTCCAGACTGATACGCAGTATTTT.

This clone has only a few counts. The rearrangement links TRBV19 to TRBJ2-3; 8 nucleotides agree with TRBD2. There are 15 residues in the CDR3. The germline CDR1 and CDR2 sequences are LNHDA and SQIVND (reference sequence). V dropped 7 bases and J dropped 5; count of bases not matched to a gene: 11. The CDR3 is CASTPRREVVDTQYF. The CDR3 DNA is TGTGCCAGTACCCCCCGGCGGGAGGTGGTAGATACGCAGTATTTT.

J is TRBJ2-2 and V is TRBV5-1; D is unclear. The CDR3 loop spans 15 amino acids. Germline V CDR1 and CDR2: SGHRS, YFSETQ. Trimming took off 0 bases at V and 4 bases at J, with 10 bases between the two ends. The DNA of the CDR3 is TGCGCCAGCAGCTTGGAGGAACTATTCACCGGGGAGCTGTTTTTT. Translating gives CASSLEELFTGELFF.

For the CDR3, the DNA is TGTGCCAGCAGTGAAGCCGACAGACCATACACTGAAGCTTTCTTT. The encoded protein is CASSEADRPYTEAFF. The rearrangement links TRBV6-1 to TRBJ1-1, with D maybe TRBD1 (5 bases). The V end was cut by 0 bases, the J end by 3 bases, with 11 bases between. The CDR3 spans 15 residues. Germline-derived CDR1 and CDR2 are MNHNS and SASEGT.

This chain links TRBV28 with TRBJ2-7; D possibly corresponds to TRBD1 (5 bases). This CDR3 spans 12 amino acids. Trimming removed 4 bases at V and 2 bases at J, with 6 bases between. Germline V gene sequence: CDR1 MDHEN, CDR2 SYDVKM. In DNA form, the CDR3 reads TGTGCCAGCAGTTCGACAGCCTACGAGCAGTACTTC. Its protein product is CASSSTAYEQYF.

In regard to this clone: Since a much larger clone is just one base distant, this may be a read error. The genes are TRBV5-1 and TRBJ1-1; no clear D gene. CDR3 length equals 14 residues. The germline V gene encodes CDR1 SGHRS and CDR2 YFSETQ. The CDR3 sequence is CASSLEGGNIEAFF. Here the CDR3 DNA reads TGCGCCAGCAGCTTGGAGGGAGGAAACATTGAAGCTTTCTTT.

The chain couples TRBV19 to TRBJ2-7; 9 nucleotides match TRBD2. The CDR3 spans 15 residues. Per the germline V gene, CDR1 is LNHDA and CDR2 is SQIVND (reference sequence). The ends lost 5 bases at V and 0 bases at J; junction bases unmatched: 5. CDR3 sequence reads: CASSQTSGSSYEQYF. The CDR3 nucleotides are TGTGCCAGTAGTCAGACTAGCGGCTCCTCCTACGAGCAGTACTTC. Drawing the rest from reference TRBV19 and TRBJ2-7, the complete variable domain is DGGITQSPKYLFRKEGQNVTLSCEQNLNHDAMYWYRQDPGQGLRLIYYSQIVNDFQKGDIAEGYSVSREKKESFPLTVTSAQKNPTAFYLCASSQTSGSSYEQYFGPGTRLTVT.

V gene TRBV25-1 combines with J gene TRBJ2-3; 8 bases align to TRBD1. The CDR3 is 14 residues long. V dropped 3 bases and J dropped 4; count of bases not matched to a gene: 3. Germline V lookup: CDR1 MGHDK, CDR2 SYGVNS. This chain's CDR3 is CASSDPGGPDTQYF. The CDR3 nucleotides read TGTGCCAGCAGTGATCCAGGGGGCCCAGATACGCAGTATTTT.

The genes are TRBV4-1 and TRBJ1-5; D uncertain. Germline V gene data show CDR1 as MGHRA and CDR2 as YSYEKL. CDR3 length: 15 amino acids. Trimming pared 4 bases from V and 2 bases from J, leaving 12 bases between. This chain's CDR3 is CASSLWPPGNQPQHF. The CDR3 coding sequence is TGCGCCAGCAGCCTCTGGCCACCAGGCAATCAGCCCCAGCATTTT.

The chain couples TRBV7-2 to TRBJ2-7; 10 bases are shared with TRBD1. This CDR3 comprises 15 residues. Germline V gene sequence: CDR1 SGHTA, CDR2 FQGNSA. V gave up 5 bases and J gave up 4 bases; unmatched junction bases: 8. CDR3 DNA sequence: TGTGCCAGCAGCGGGGGACAGGGGATTCGGTACGAGCAGTACTTC. Its protein is CASSGGQGIRYEQYF.

The CDR3 sequence is CASSPPGPGTSSKETQYF. In DNA form, the CDR3 reads TGTGCCAGCAGCCCGCCTGGGCCCGGGACTAGCTCGAAAGAGACCCAGTACTTC. The gene calls are TRBV28 and TRBJ2-5, with 9 bases fitting TRBD2. CDR1 and CDR2 (germline): MDHEN, SYDVKM. Unmatched junction bases numbered 17, after V lost 6 bases and J lost 3 bases. This CDR3 is built from 18 residues.

The V and J genes are TRBV6-6 and TRBJ2-1; the D is unclear. With 6 bases removed from V and 5 bases from J, the gap between germline ends came to 5 bases. The CDR3 contains 11 residues. Germline V gene lookup returns CDR1 MNHNY and CDR2 SVGAGI (reference sequence). DNA for the CDR3: TGTGCCAGCAGACGGGACAATGAGCAGTTCTTC. It is translated as CASRRDNEQFF.

There are a few counts of this clone. The chain combines TRBV27 with TRBJ2-3; 8 nucleotides agree with TRBD1. Germline trimming cut 6 bases from V and 4 bases from J; bases unmatched to any gene: 3. The CDR3 runs 13 residues. Germline CDR1 is MNHEY and CDR2 is SMNVEV (reference sequence). The CDR3 spells CASSHRGADTQYF. CDR3 in DNA: TGTGCCAGCAGCCACAGGGGGGCAGATACGCAGTATTTT.

This clone was detected a few times. This sequence joins TRBV2 and TRBJ2-7, with TRBD2 matching 15 bases. Looked up from germline, CDR1 is SNHLY and CDR2 is FYNNEI. This CDR3 contains 18 residues. The V and J ends lost 5 bases and 4 bases, in that order; junction bases with no gene match: 12. CDR3 sequence (DNA): TGTGCCAGCAGTCATCCGGGACTAGCGGGAGGATTCGCTTACGAGCAGTACTTC. As protein: CASSHPGLAGGFAYEQYF. The full variable domain, with the rest looked up from reference TRBV2 and TRBJ2-7, is EPEVTQTPSHQVTQMGQEVILRCVPISNHLYFYWYRQILGQKVEFLVSFYNNEISEKSEIFDDQFSVERPDGSNFTLKIRSTKLEDSAMYFCASSHPGLAGGFAYEQYFGPGTRLTVT.

The chain employs TRBV28 and TRBJ1-2; the match to TRBD1 covers 8 bases. V dropped 4 bases and J dropped 4; count of bases not matched to a gene: 11. CDR3 size: 16 residues. Germline CDR1 and CDR2: MDHEN and SYDVKM. The CDR3 here is CASSSPQTGEVYGYTF. For the CDR3, the DNA is TGTGCCAGCAGTTCCCCCCAGACAGGGGAAGTCTATGGCTACACCTTC.

The chain combines TRBV5-1 with TRBJ1-1; the match to TRBD1 covers 8 bases. Per germline, CDR1 SGHRS and CDR2 YFSETQ. Germline trimming cut 0 bases from V and 1 base from J; bases unmatched to any gene: 2. The CDR3 covers 15 residues. The CDR3 DNA is TGCGCCAGCAGCTTGGACAGGGGGACGAACACTGAAGCTTTCTTT. Translating gives CASSLDRGTNTEAFF.

This clone has just one count. The rearrangement joins TRBV5-4 to TRBJ2-5, with 11 bases identical to TRBD2. The V gene end was trimmed by 0 bases and the J gene end by 5 bases; junction bases not matched to a gene: 9. The CDR3 spans 17 residues. Germline CDR1 and CDR2: SGHNT and YYREEE (reference sequence). The CDR3 protein is CASSLEGLAGGRETQYF. The CDR3 DNA reads TGTGCCAGCAGCTTGGAGGGGCTAGCGGGGGGTAGGGAGACCCAGTACTTC. Variable domain in full (rest from reference TRBV5-4 and TRBJ2-5): ETGVTQSPTHLIKTRGQQVTLRCSSQSGHNTVSWYQQALGQGPQFIFQYYREEENGRGNFPPRFSGLQFPNYSSELNVNALELDDSALYLCASSLEGLAGGRETQYFGPGTRLLVL.

On this clone itself: Other DNA sequences from this sample encode an identical CDR3 as well. The CDR3 is CASSPPGSYEQYF. Written as DNA, the CDR3 is TGTGCCAGCAGCCCCCCCGGCTCCTACGAGCAGTACTTC. This chain joins TRBV7-2 and TRBJ2-7; no reliable D call. V was trimmed by 5 bases and J by 0 bases, leaving 8 bases between them. Germline V lookup: CDR1 SGHTA, CDR2 FQGNSA. The CDR3 is 13 amino acids.

Worth noting for this clone: One end of the junction is discordant with germline, which a read error may explain. The rearrangement links TRBV5-6 to TRBJ1-6; D may be TRBD1 (5 bases). The germline CDR1 and CDR2 sequences are SGHDT and YYEEEE. The CDR3 totals 15 residues. CDR3 loop: CASSLAVGANSPLNF. The CDR3 nucleotides are TGTGCCAGCAGCTTGGCCGTTGGGGCAAATTCACCCCTCAACTTT. The full variable domain, its missing parts supplied by reference TRBV5-6 and TRBJ1-6, is DAGVTQSPTHLIKTRGQQVTLRCSPKSGHDTVSWYQQALGQGPQFIFQYYEEEERQRGNFPDRFSGHQFPNYSSELNVNALLLGDSALYLCASSLAVGANSPLNFGNGTRLTVT.

The V and J genes are TRBV9 and TRBJ1-2; TRBD1 matches 7 bases. The CDR3 consists of 15 residues. Germline CDR1 SGDLS, CDR2 YYNGEE. J lost 1 base, V lost 0 bases, and 3 bases had no gene match. CDR3 in DNA: TGTGCCAGCAGCGTAGGGGACAGCGTTAACTATGGCTACACCTTC. It is translated as CASSVGDSVNYGYTF.